The 2 T cell receptor beta chains below all came from one sample that was sequenced in a study of shared clonotypes between healthy human individuals. Repertoires were generated with immunoSEQ multiplex PCR, while TCRdb's copy carries only in-frame clones and drops some. The sample has around 2.1 million clones, approximately 96% seen once; the top ten hold over 0.1%. Sample: naive CD4+ T cells sorted from blood. Subset denoted: CD45RA+ positively selected. Receptors originate from a man aged 18 to 30 in good health.

The CDR3 sequence is CASSSTGVSNQPQHF. The DNA of the CDR3 is TGTGCCAGCAGTTCGACAGGGGTGTCCAATCAGCCCCAGCATTTT. This sequence joins TRBV27 and TRBJ1-5, with TRBD1 matching over 8 bases. This CDR3 spans 15 amino acids. Germline CDR1 and CDR2: MNHEY and SMNVEV (reference sequence). The ends lost 4 bases at V and 3 bases at J; junction bases unmatched: 5.

The V and J genes are TRBV30 and TRBJ2-3, with 11 bases identical to TRBD2. Looked up from germline, CDR1 is GTSNPN and CDR2 is SVGIG (reference sequence). The junction had 2 bases not matched to a gene; V was cut back by 1 base and J by 8 bases. The CDR3 covers 13 residues. The CDR3 here is CAWSASGRSTQYF. CDR3 in DNA: TGTGCCTGGAGTGCTAGCGGGAGGAGTACGCAGTATTTT.